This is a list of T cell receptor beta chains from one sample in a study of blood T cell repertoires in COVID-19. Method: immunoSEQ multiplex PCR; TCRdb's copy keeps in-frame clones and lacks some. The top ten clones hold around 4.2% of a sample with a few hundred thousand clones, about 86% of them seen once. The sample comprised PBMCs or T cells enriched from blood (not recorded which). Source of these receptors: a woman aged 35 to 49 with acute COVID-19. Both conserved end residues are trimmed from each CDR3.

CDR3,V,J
ASRDSAYSNQPQH,TRBV19,TRBJ1-5
ASSPGDRYHYEQY,TRBV7-2,TRBJ2-7
ASSPGIGNTIY,TRBV12-3/TRBV12-4,TRBJ1-3
ASSATWTGGGTDTQY,TRBV6-4,TRBJ2-3
ASSQDLDLPSGLYEQY,TRBV7-3,TRBJ2-7
ASGWRGDRLYSGNTIY,TRBV12-5,TRBJ1-3
ALGGGHSTDTQY,TRBV7-9,TRBJ2-3
AIAGARDEQY,TRBV10-3,TRBJ2-7
ASTFGGLAGGYEQY,TRBV5-4,TRBJ2-7
ASSQGGQGKYGYT,TRBV3-1/TRBV3-2,TRBJ1-2
ASRPGWGVDGYT,TRBV28,TRBJ1-2
ASSLASDTQY,TRBV5-4,TRBJ2-3
ASSLAGGRIEQF,TRBV28,TRBJ2-1
ASSFQRDTGELF,TRBV6-2/TRBV6-3,TRBJ2-2
AIYEPSITDTQY,TRBV10-3,TRBJ2-3
ASGAGQGYSPLH,TRBV12-5,TRBJ1-6
ASSQLLAPTYNEQF,TRBV4-3,TRBJ2-1
ASSLLLDYGYT,TRBV12-3/TRBV12-4,TRBJ1-2
ASSIGSALNQPQH,TRBV19,TRBJ1-5
ASNEATVFYEQY,TRBV2,TRBJ2-7
ASRPNGKNTGELF,TRBV2,TRBJ2-2
ASSQDWGQGFEAF,TRBV4-3,TRBJ1-1
ASSLGQGKGEQF,TRBV5-1,TRBJ2-1
ASRPGQGALSGNTIY,TRBV5-1,TRBJ1-3
ASSQDRTGWEQPQH,TRBV4-1,TRBJ1-5
ASRAYGGGNNQPQH,TRBV4-1,TRBJ1-5
ASSRTASGNQPQH,TRBV6-5,TRBJ1-5
ASSMKAGKLYNEQF,TRBV19,TRBJ2-1
ASSLTTSTSGTNEQY,TRBV11-2,TRBJ2-7
ASSLSRTGGASNNSPLH,TRBV27,TRBJ1-6
ASSEPDRAGELF,TRBV25-1,TRBJ2-2
ASSPGTGLSTDTQY,TRBV7-9,TRBJ2-3
ASSSIGTGKYEQY,TRBV5-6,TRBJ2-7
ASSLVQNTGELF,TRBV28,TRBJ2-2
ASSLYPGGSYEQY,TRBV27,TRBJ2-7
ASKRGSTNTEAF,TRBV11-2,TRBJ1-1
ASSPDRVNQPQH,TRBV6-5,TRBJ1-5
ASSPGRALNTEAF,TRBV7-2,TRBJ1-1
SVRTGASSGANVLT,TRBV29-1,TRBJ2-6
ASSFISGRDTGELF,TRBV11-3,TRBJ2-2
ASSEYLSAGVGTDTQY,TRBV25-1,TRBJ2-3
ASSQLRLAGPEDTQY,TRBV4-2,TRBJ2-3
ASSFLLADTQY,TRBV5-4,TRBJ2-3
ASTESSYNSPLH,TRBV6-5,TRBJ1-6
ASSLKGSGYNEQF,TRBV5-1,TRBJ2-1
ASSSLTGTEAF,TRBV5-8,TRBJ1-1
SASDIGTGAQPQH,TRBV20-1,TRBJ1-5
ASSLGQSSNQPQH,TRBV7-9,TRBJ1-5
ASSPGLDQPQH,TRBV18,TRBJ1-5
ASSYLGQGTEAF,TRBV7-2,TRBJ1-1